The clone carrying this TCR beta chain turned up a few times. Its target is not known. MiXCR, applied by TCRdb to the RT-PCR reads, yields one record per CDR3 protein. This table holds 500,000 to 600,000 distinct CDR3 sequences, 10% to 15% found once. CDR1 is SGHRS and CDR2 is YFSETQ in the germline V gene. V lost 1 base, J lost 0 bases, and 7 bases lay in between. CDR3 length: 14 amino acids. These data are taken from a study of response to subunit inactivated influenza vaccine. Notes on the study in general: There was a suggestion from the authors that each seasonal influenza vaccination recruits few new T cells.

The sequencing used PBMCs from blood, collected on the day of vaccination. V gene TRBV5-1 combines with J gene TRBJ1-1; D is unclear. The clonotype originates from a man over 45 who received an inactivated influenza vaccine. The chain's CDR3 is CASSLLPMNTEAFF. CDR3 nucleotides: TGCGCCAGCAGCTTGCTCCCAATGAACACTGAAGCTTTCTTT.